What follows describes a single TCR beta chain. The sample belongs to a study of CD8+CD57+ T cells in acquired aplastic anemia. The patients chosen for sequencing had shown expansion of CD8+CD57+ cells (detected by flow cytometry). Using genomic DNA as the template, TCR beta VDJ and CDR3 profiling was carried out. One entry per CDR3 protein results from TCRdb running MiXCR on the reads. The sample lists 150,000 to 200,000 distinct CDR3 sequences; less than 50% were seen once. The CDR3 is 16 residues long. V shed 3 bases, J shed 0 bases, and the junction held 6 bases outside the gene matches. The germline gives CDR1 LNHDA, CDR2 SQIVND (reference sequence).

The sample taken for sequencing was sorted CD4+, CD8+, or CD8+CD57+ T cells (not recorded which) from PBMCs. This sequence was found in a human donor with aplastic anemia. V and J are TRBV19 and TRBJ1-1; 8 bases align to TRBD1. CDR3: CASSILGQGMNTEAFF. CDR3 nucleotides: TGTGCCAGTAGTATCCTCGGACAGGGTATGAACACTGAAGCTTTCTTT.